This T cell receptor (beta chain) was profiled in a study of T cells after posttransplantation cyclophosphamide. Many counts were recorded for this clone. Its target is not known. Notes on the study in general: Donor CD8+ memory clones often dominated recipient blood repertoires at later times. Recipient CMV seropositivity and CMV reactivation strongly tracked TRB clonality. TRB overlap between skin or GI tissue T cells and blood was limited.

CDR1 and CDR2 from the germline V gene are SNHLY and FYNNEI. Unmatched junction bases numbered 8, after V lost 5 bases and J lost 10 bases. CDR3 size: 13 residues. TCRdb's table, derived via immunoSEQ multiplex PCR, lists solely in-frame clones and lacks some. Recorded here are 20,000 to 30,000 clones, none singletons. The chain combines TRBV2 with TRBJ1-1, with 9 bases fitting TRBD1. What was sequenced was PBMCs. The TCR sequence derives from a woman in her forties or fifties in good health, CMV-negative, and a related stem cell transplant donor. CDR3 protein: CASSSTGGHGAFF. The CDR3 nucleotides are TGTGCCAGCAGTTCGACAGGGGGACATGGAGCTTTCTTT.